What follows is one T cell receptor (beta chain) and its context. The antigen is undetermined. Libraries were prepared by immunoSEQ multiplex PCR; TCRdb keeps only in-frame clonotypes and omits some of them. The sample has about 130,000 clones; 93% are singletons. V lost 4 bases and J lost 4; bases outside the gene matches: 10. The CDR3 sequence is 16 residues long. Germline loops: CDR1 LGHNA, CDR2 YNFKEQ. The data derive from a study of T cell responses to AZD1222 COVID-19 vaccine. Study details: Samples with a second dose at about 4 or about 12 weeks were pooled together. Study-wide points: Donor demographics were predominantly white British with a female majority; clonal diversity may be underestimated. Every sample of the repertoires postdated the peak T cell response.

The chain employs TRBV4-2 and TRBJ2-1, with 7 bases that match TRBD1. This sequence originates from an adult in good health. The sequenced sample was peripheral blood, obtained on day 0 of AZD1222 vaccination. CDR3 amino acids: CASSRPGQSRYNEQFF. Here the CDR3 DNA reads TGTGCCAGCAGCCGTCCGGGACAGAGCCGTTACAATGAGCAGTTCTTC.